A selection of T cell receptor beta chains follows, all from one sample in a study of immune heterogeneity within non-small cell lung tumors. TCRdb recomputed calls from the multiplex PCR reads with MiXCR, one row per CDR3 protein. This sample carries roughly 2,600 distinct CDR3 sequences, 45% to 65% of them seen once, and the ten largest clones take 44%. The sequenced sample consisted of lung tumor tissue. These receptors were taken from a man over 45 with non-small cell lung cancer. CDR3s include the opening cysteine and the closing phenylalanine or tryptophan. D genes are given only for firm matches. Not every row has a clone size; where given, it reads once, few, many or a size class.

D	V	size	J	CDR3	DNA
.	TRBV28	few	TRBJ2-7	CASSLGLSYEQYF	TGTGCCAGCAGCCTAGGACTTTCCTACGAGCAGTACTTC
TRBD2	TRBV27	.	TRBJ2-1	CASTSRLALMDEQFF	TGTGCCAGCACCTCAAGACTAGCGTTGATGGATGAGCAGTTCTTC
TRBD1	TRBV6-1	.	TRBJ2-7	CASSQGQDLSYEQYF	TGTGCCAGCAGCCAAGGACAGGATCTCTCCTACGAGCAGTACTTC
TRBD2	TRBV28	.	TRBJ2-7	CASSRPTGTSVLYEQYF	TGTGCCAGCAGTAGACCCACCGGGACTAGCGTACTCTACGAGCAGTACTTC
.	TRBV4-1	.	TRBJ2-7	CASSQESPRGRVRSYEQYF	TGCGCCAGCAGCCAAGAGTCCCCTCGAGGTAGAGTACGCTCCTACGAGCAGTACTTC
TRBD1	TRBV19	.	TRBJ2-1	CASSGRDSNYNEQFF	TGTGCCAGTAGTGGCCGGGACAGCAACTACAATGAGCAGTTCTTC
.	TRBV6-2/TRBV6-3	.	TRBJ1-6	CASSPTGHEGSPLHF	TGTGCCAGCAGCCCGACAGGACATGAGGGTTCACCCCTCCACTTT
.	TRBV9	.	TRBJ1-1	CASSPNIGAYTEAFF	TGTGCCAGCAGCCCCAATATTGGGGCCTACACTGAAGCTTTCTTT
.	TRBV15	.	TRBJ1-2	CATSREGGRYGYTF	TGTGCCACCAGCAGAGAGGGGGGGCGCTATGGCTACACCTTC
TRBD1	TRBV28	large	TRBJ2-7	CATGRTGSSYEQYF	TGTGCCACCGGTAGGACAGGGAGTTCCTACGAGCAGTACTTC
.	TRBV14	medium-sized	TRBJ2-1	CASSQVLGDEQFF	TGTGCCAGCAGCCAAGTCTTAGGAGATGAGCAGTTCTTC
TRBD1	TRBV29-1	few	TRBJ2-7	CSVHTGETSYEQYF	TGCAGCGTGCATACAGGGGAAACCTCCTACGAGCAGTACTTC
.	TRBV28	.	TRBJ2-7	CASSPGTLVTYEQYF	TGTGCCAGCAGTCCCGGGACTCTCGTTACCTACGAGCAGTACTTC
.	TRBV20-1	.	TRBJ2-7	CSADRGWEQYF	TGCAGTGCTGACCGTGGATGGGAGCAGTACTTC
TRBD1	TRBV18	.	TRBJ1-2	CASSPGQGINYGYTF	TGTGCCAGCTCGCCGGGACAGGGTATAAACTATGGCTACACCTTC
.	TRBV10-3	.	TRBJ1-1	CAISERSTEAFF	TGTGCCATCAGTGAGCGGAGCACTGAAGCTTTCTTT
.	TRBV7-2	.	TRBJ2-7	CASSLGWDKTYEQYF	TGTGCCAGCAGCTTAGGGTGGGACAAAACCTACGAGCAGTACTTC
TRBD1	TRBV28	few	TRBJ1-2	CASSRTGGQWGYYGYTF	TGTGCCAGCAGTCGTACAGGGGGGCAGTGGGGTTACTATGGCTACACCTTC
.	TRBV10-3	.	TRBJ1-1	CAISPGRLNTEAFF	TGTGCCATCAGCCCGGGACGGCTGAACACTGAAGCTTTCTTT
.	TRBV24-1	few	TRBJ2-7	CATSDGYEQYF	TGTGCCACCAGTGATGGTTACGAGCAGTACTTC
.	TRBV28	medium-sized	TRBJ1-1	CASSLTGKGNTEAFF	TGTGCCAGCAGTTTAACAGGGAAAGGGAACACTGAAGCTTTCTTT
.	TRBV27	.	TRBJ1-5	CASTMDSNSNQPQHF	TGTGCCAGCACTATGGACAGTAATAGCAATCAGCCCCAGCATTTT
TRBD2	TRBV28	.	TRBJ2-7	CASSSTGGWSHEQYF	TGTGCCAGCAGCTCCACGGGGGGGTGGTCCCACGAGCAGTACTTC
.	TRBV12-3/TRBV12-4	medium-sized	TRBJ2-3	CASSSSRGGYADTQYF	TGTGCCAGCAGCTCAAGTCGGGGTGGTTACGCAGATACGCAGTATTTT